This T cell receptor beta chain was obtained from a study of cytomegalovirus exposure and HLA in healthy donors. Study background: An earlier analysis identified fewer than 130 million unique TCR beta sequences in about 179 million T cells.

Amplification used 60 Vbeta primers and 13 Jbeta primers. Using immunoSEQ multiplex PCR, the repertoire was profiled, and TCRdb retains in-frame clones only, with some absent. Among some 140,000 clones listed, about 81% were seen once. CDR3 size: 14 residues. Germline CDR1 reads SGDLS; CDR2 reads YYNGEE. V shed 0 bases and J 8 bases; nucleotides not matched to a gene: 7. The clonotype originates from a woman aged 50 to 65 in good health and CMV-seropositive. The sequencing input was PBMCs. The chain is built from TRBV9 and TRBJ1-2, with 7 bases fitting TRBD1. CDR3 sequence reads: CASSVDNRGFGYTF. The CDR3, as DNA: TGTGCCAGCAGCGTAGATAACAGGGGATTCGGCTACACCTTC.